The rows below give T cell receptor beta chains drawn from one sample of a study of post-analysis software for immune sequencing data. TCRdb reprocessed the PCR reads via MiXCR and lists one record per CDR3 protein. The table lists some 690,000 distinct CDR3 sequences, 25% to 30% of them singletons. The sample consisted of blood. These receptors originate from a girl aged 10-17 years with multiple sclerosis. The conserved cysteine and the conserved F or W are not part of the CDR3 here. The D gene is left open where the match is weak.

cdr3_aa,v_call,d_call,j_call
ASHGQVGNNEQF,TRBV6-6,TRBD1,TRBJ2-1
ASSVSSGQGTYEQY,TRBV7-9,TRBD1,TRBJ2-7
SVADLYQETQY,TRBV29-1,NA,TRBJ2-5
ASSLSGAGFVPEQF,TRBV9,TRBD2,TRBJ2-1
ASSPGPRGRAGEQY,TRBV14,TRBD2,TRBJ2-7
SVEGPTGAEAF,TRBV29-1,NA,TRBJ1-1
SARDRGSYGYT,TRBV20-1,TRBD1,TRBJ1-2
ASSLGAYNSPLH,TRBV7-2,NA,TRBJ1-6
ASGDVNTGELF,TRBV5-5,NA,TRBJ2-2
AINRNRRSSYNEQF,TRBV2,NA,TRBJ2-1
ASSAAAGNNEQF,TRBV10-2,NA,TRBJ2-1
ASSLTGTGLPEAF,TRBV27,NA,TRBJ1-1
ASSDPLGYNEQF,TRBV6-2/TRBV6-3,NA,TRBJ2-1
ASSQGVGNYGYT,TRBV4-3,NA,TRBJ1-2
ASSQSEQQQYSGNTIY,TRBV4-3,NA,TRBJ1-3
ASTLRRTVNYGYT,TRBV12-3/TRBV12-4,NA,TRBJ1-2
ASSAGEGQGRPRNTIY,TRBV9,NA,TRBJ1-3
ASSQVMSSYNEQF,TRBV3-1,NA,TRBJ2-1
ASNFVGSSYEQF,TRBV7-9,NA,TRBJ2-1
ASTEGGLNTEAF,TRBV6-1,NA,TRBJ1-1
ASRTGQVNSPLH,TRBV6-5,TRBD1,TRBJ1-6
ASSQETSGSRPETQY,TRBV4-1,TRBD2,TRBJ2-5
ASSLGGGVGNQPQH,TRBV7-9,NA,TRBJ1-5
ASSWTRGSYEQY,TRBV5-5,NA,TRBJ2-7
AIRTDRGFYGYT,TRBV10-3,TRBD1,TRBJ1-2
ASSPRLSVASYEQY,TRBV7-9,NA,TRBJ2-7
ASSKALWGCKETQY,TRBV21-1,NA,TRBJ2-5
ASSLATALVLRETQY,TRBV7-2,NA,TRBJ2-5
ATRDTLTYEQY,TRBV24-1,NA,NA
ASSFPGGSGANVLT,TRBV7-9,TRBD2,TRBJ2-6
ASSEAGERGYT,TRBV6-1,NA,TRBJ1-2
ASSLVGTSTYNEQF,TRBV7-3,NA,TRBJ2-1
SVGDSGAETQY,TRBV29-1,TRBD1,TRBJ2-5
AISQGGNQPQH,TRBV10-3,NA,TRBJ1-5
SARPRDRTYEQY,TRBV20-1,TRBD1,TRBJ2-7
SAIPGRKNIQY,TRBV20-1,TRBD2,TRBJ2-4
ASNLTSGGAFWADTQY,TRBV5-6,TRBD2,TRBJ2-3
ASSQGRGNNYEQY,TRBV3-1,NA,TRBJ2-7
ASFTGTLEQY,TRBV2,NA,TRBJ2-7
ASSIRDSADTQY,TRBV5-1,TRBD1,TRBJ2-3
ASQNNRDSDTSNYGYT,TRBV6-1,TRBD1,TRBJ1-2
SVYISGELF,TRBV29-1,NA,TRBJ2-2
ASSLTSGSGGEQF,TRBV7-2,TRBD2,TRBJ2-1